The clone carrying this T cell receptor (beta chain) came up once. The source of the sample is a study of blood T cell repertoires in COVID-19. Overall study: Sites in the United States, Italy and Spain provided acute and convalescent COVID-19 samples. PBMCs, B-cell-depleted T cells, or T cells were the source of the cDNA or gDNA that made up the material.

Per germline, CDR1 LGHDT and CDR2 YNNKEL (reference sequence). The CDR3 has 14 amino acids. With 6 bases clipped from V and 9 bases from J, the junction kept 10 bases outside the gene matches. Methods used by the authors: Estimation of nucleated cell counts was performed using reference gene primer amplification. The repertoire was sequenced with immunoSEQ multiplex PCR; TCRdb's copy has only in-frame clones and lacks some. V, J and clone size are those of that table, while D and trimming were read from the DNA. The sample carries over 600,000 clones, around 89% recorded once. The receptor was derived from a woman aged 18-29 years with acute or convalescent COVID-19. This rearrangement joins TRBV3-1 (or the pseudogene TRBV3-2) to TRBJ2-5, with 10 bases matching TRBD2. Sequenced material: peripheral blood. For the CDR3, the DNA is TGTGCCAGCAGTCCAGGACTAGCGGTCCAGGCCCAGTACTTC. This gives the protein CASSPGLAVQAQYF.